This record covers a single TCR beta chain. The target antigen is unknown. These data are taken from a study of T-cell memory formation after mild COVID-19. TCRdb processed the 5' RACE reads anew with MiXCR; each CDR3 protein has one entry. Here the sample spans some 150,000 distinct CDR3 sequences, almost 25% being singletons. Study results and caveats: Among CD4+ contracting clones, most were CM and EM, and CD8+ ones EMRA.

V lost 6 bases and J lost 5; bases outside the gene matches: 14. The CDR3 runs 18 residues. This clonotype was obtained from an adult woman who had mild COVID-19 (a few samples of this study predate the infection). Cell type and time point are not known. The rearrangement uses TRBV12-3 or TRBV12-4 and TRBJ2-1; 12 positions agree with TRBD2. What was sequenced was PBMCs or a T cell subset sorted from them (not recorded which). CDR3 loop: CASSLILAGGPRDNEQFF. The DNA of the CDR3 is TGTGCCAGCAGCCTAATCCTAGCGGGAGGGCCCCGGGACAATGAGCAGTTCTTC.